This T cell receptor (beta chain) stems from a study of beta chain features in type 1 diabetes. cDNA synthesis used the whole RNA isolate, giving expressed TCRB sequences. Generated by immunoSEQ multiplex PCR, the TCRdb table keeps only in-frame clones and is missing some. The data hold fewer than 900,000 clones, with about a sixth observed a single time. As concerns this clone: Its matching antigen is unknown.

Study observations and caveats: Type 1 diabetes patients had TCRB CDR3s that were shorter (moderately but significantly so) in all four CD4+ subsets.

The CDR3 runs 12 residues. CDR1 and CDR2 from the germline V gene are SQVTM and ANQGSEA. Every donor provided one heparinised blood draw, which averaged about 110 mL. The source material was naive CD4+ T cells from blood. The receptor was derived from a young woman in good health. V is TRBV29-1 and J is TRBJ1-2, with TRBD1 matching over 8 bases. CDR3 amino acids: CSGADRANGYTF. CDR3 coding DNA: TGCAGTGGGGCGGACAGGGCGAATGGCTACACCTTC.